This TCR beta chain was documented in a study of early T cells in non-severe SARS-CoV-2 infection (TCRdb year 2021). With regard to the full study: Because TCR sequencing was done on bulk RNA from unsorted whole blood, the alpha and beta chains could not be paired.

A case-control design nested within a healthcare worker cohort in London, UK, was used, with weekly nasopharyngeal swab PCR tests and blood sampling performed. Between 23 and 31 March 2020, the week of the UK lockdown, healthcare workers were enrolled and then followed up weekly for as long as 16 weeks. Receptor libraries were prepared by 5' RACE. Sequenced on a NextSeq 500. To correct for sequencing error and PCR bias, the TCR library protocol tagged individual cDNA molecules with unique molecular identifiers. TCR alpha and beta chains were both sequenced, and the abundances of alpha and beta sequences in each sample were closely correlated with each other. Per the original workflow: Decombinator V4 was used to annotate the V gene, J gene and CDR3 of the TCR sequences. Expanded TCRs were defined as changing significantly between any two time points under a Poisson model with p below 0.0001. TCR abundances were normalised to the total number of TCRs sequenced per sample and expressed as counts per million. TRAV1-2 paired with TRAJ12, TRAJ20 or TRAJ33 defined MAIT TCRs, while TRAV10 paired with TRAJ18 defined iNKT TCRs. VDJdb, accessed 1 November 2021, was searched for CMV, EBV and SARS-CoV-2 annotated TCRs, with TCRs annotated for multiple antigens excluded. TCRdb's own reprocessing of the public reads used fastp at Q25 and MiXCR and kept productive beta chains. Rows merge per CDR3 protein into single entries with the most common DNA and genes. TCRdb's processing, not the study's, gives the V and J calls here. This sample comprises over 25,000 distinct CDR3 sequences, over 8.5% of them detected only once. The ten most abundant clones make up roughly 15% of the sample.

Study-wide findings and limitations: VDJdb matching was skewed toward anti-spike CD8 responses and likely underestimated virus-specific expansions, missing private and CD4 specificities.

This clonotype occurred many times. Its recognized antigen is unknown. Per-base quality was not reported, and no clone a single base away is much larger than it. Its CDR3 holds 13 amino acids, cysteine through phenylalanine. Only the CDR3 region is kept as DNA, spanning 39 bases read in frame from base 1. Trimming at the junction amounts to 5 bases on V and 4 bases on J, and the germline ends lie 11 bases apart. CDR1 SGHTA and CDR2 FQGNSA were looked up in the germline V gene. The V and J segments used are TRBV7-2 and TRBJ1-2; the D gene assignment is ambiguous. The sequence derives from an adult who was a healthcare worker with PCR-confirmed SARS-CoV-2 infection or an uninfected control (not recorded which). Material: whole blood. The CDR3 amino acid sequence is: CASSPRPGYGYTF. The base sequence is TGTGCCAGCAGCCCCCGACCGGGCTATGGCTACACCTTC. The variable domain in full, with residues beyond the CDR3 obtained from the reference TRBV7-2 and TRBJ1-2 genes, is GAGVSQSPSNKVTEKGKDVELRCDPISGHTALYWYRQSLGQGLEFLIYFQGNSAPDKSGLPSDRFSAERTGGSVSTLTIQRTQQEDSAVYLCASSPRPGYGYTFGSGTRLTVV.